This T cell receptor (beta chain) was captured by sequencing in a study of blood T cell repertoires in COVID-19. Study summary: Sites across the United States, Italy and Spain contributed samples from acute and convalescent COVID-19. Nucleic acid was either cDNA or gDNA, and it came from T cells, B-cell-depleted T cells, or PBMCs.

As handled by the study authors: Scientists estimated how many nucleated cells there were by amplifying reference gene primers. This table comes from immunoSEQ multiplex PCR, and its TCRdb copy is limited to in-frame clones, with some not included. That table is the source of V, J and clone size, and D and trimming were worked out from the DNA. This sample yields over 85,000 clones, of which around nine tenths are seen a single time; roughly 7.2% belongs to the top ten. This clone has just one count. The CDR3 contains 14 residues. Trimming took 0 bases from V and 4 from J, leaving 12 bases between them. Germline lookup yields CDR1 GTSNPN and CDR2 SVGIG (reference sequence).

V is TRBV30 and J is TRBJ1-1; TRBD1 might be the D (5 bases). The receptor comes from a man aged 55 to 70 with acute or convalescent COVID-19. Sequencing was done on a sample of peripheral blood. The CDR3 sequence is CAWSVRTFGTEAFF. DNA of the CDR3: TGTGCCTGGAGTGTACGGACATTTGGCACTGAAGCTTTCTTT.